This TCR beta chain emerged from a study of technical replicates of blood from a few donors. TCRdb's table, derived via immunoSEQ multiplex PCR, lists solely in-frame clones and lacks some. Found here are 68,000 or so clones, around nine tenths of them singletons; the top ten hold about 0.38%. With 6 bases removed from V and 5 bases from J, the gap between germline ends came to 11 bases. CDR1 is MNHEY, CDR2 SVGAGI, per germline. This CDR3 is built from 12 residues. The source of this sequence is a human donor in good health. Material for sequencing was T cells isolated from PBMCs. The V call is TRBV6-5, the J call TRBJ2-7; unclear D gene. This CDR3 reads CASRRTVDEQYF. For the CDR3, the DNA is TGTGCCAGCAGGAGAACCGTAGACGAGCAGTACTTC.